The 9 T cell receptor beta chains below were found in one sample sequenced in a study of cytomegalovirus exposure and HLA in healthy donors. The table came from immunoSEQ multiplex PCR; TCRdb's copy has only in-frame clones and leaves some out. This repertoire shows about 250,000 clones, about 90% found once; its top ten account for about 11%. The sequenced material came from PBMCs. All receptors derive from a man aged 18 to 29 in good health and CMV-seropositive.

The chain is built from TRBV11-2 and TRBJ1-1; no definite D call. This CDR3 comprises 13 residues. Germline V gene lookup returns CDR1 SGHAT and CDR2 FQNNGV. Trimming pared 5 bases from V and 0 bases from J, leaving 7 bases between. For the CDR3, the DNA is TGTGCCAGCAGCACCGCAGTGAACACTGAAGCTTTCTTT. This translates into CASSTAVNTEAFF.

This clone has more than one count but fewer than ten. The V gene is TRBV6-5, the J gene TRBJ2-5, with a possible D match to TRBD2 (6 bases). This CDR3 is 14 amino acids long. Germline V gene data show CDR1 as MNHEY and CDR2 as SVGAGI. V was cut by 5 bases and J by 2 bases, with 12 bases left in between. The CDR3 here is CASSPWDSQETQYF. The DNA of the CDR3 is TGTGCCAGCAGTCCCTGGGACTCTCAAGAGACCCAGTACTTC.

In nucleotides, the CDR3 is TGTGCCAGCAGTTCCCGGGACAGCTACGAGCAGTACTTC. Translated: CASSSRDSYEQYF. The chain carries TRBV7-8 and TRBJ2-7, with 7 bases aligning to TRBD1. Germline values: CDR1 SGHVS, CDR2 FQNEAQ. With 6 bases clipped from V and 3 bases from J, the junction kept 5 bases outside the gene matches. The CDR3 consists of 13 residues.

The V call is TRBV7-9, the J call TRBJ1-4; 9 bases are shared with TRBD1. Germline CDR1 is SEHNR and CDR2 is FQNEAQ (reference sequence). CDR3 length equals 15 residues. J gave up 7 bases and V 7 bases, and 10 bases lay outside the gene matches. The CDR3 protein is CASIDWTGDVEKLFF. CDR3 in DNA: TGTGCCAGCATCGACTGGACAGGGGATGTTGAAAAACTGTTTTTT.

J is TRBJ1-5 and V is TRBV19, with a weak D call TRBD1 (5 bases). The germline V and J ends were trimmed by 5 bases and 6 bases, with 20 bases remaining between them. Germline CDR1 LNHDA, CDR2 SQIVND (reference sequence). The CDR3 has 16 residues. CDR3 DNA: TGTGCCAGTAGTGTTAATGGGGGGAGCCCAGGTCAGCCCCAGCATTTT. This sequence encodes CASSVNGGSPGQPQHF.

The V call is TRBV19, the J call TRBJ1-2; 10 bases align to TRBD1. Per germline, CDR1 LNHDA and CDR2 SQIVND (reference sequence). The J segment lost 2 bases and the V segment lost 0 bases, leaving 6 bases of the junction unmatched. The CDR3 covers 17 residues. The CDR3 DNA follows: TGTGCCAGTAGTATAGACGACAGGGGGCTTGAGAACTATGGCTACACCTTC. Amino acids: CASSIDDRGLENYGYTF.

The count of this clone is one. The gene calls are TRBV7-6 and TRBJ2-7, with 9 bases lining up with TRBD1. The V gene end was trimmed by 2 bases and the J gene end by 2 bases; junction bases not matched to a gene: 1. Germline V lookup: CDR1 SGHVS, CDR2 FNYEAQ. The CDR3 sequence is 14 residues long. CDR3 coding DNA: TGTGCCAGCAGCTTAAGACAGGGGGCCTACGAGCAGTACTTC. Its protein is CASSLRQGAYEQYF.

This rearrangement joins TRBV2 to TRBJ2-3; D is tentatively TRBD1 or TRBD2 (6 bases each). The CDR3 length is 12 residues. V lost 4 bases and J 10 bases, leaving 12 bases between the germline ends. Germline V gene lookup returns CDR1 SNHLY and CDR2 FYNNEI. The DNA of the CDR3 is TGTGCCAGCAGTGTGGGTAGGGGGGCGCAGTATTTT. It codes for CASSVGRGAQYF.

The chain carries TRBV4-1 and TRBJ2-3, with D perhaps matching TRBD2 (5 bases). CDR1 is MGHRA, CDR2 YSYEKL, per germline. CDR3 length equals 15 residues. The V gene lost 4 bases and the J gene lost 3 bases, with 14 bases spanning the gap. Here the CDR3 reads CASSLQHGITDTQYF. The CDR3 bases are TGCGCCAGCAGCCTCCAGCACGGGATTACAGATACGCAGTATTTT.